The rows below give T cell receptor beta chains drawn from one sample of a study of cytomegalovirus exposure and HLA in healthy donors. The protocol was immunoSEQ multiplex PCR, while the TCRdb copy is restricted to in-frame clones and leaves out a portion. This sample yields about 98,000 clones, of which over 65% are seen a single time; less than 2% belongs to the top ten. Sequenced material: PBMCs. Receptors originate from a male donor in good health and CMV-seronegative. Both conserved end residues are part of each CDR3. The D gene is left open where the match is weak. A row's size may be missing; if present it is once, few, many or a size class.

v_gene,abundance,j_gene,d_gene,CDR3nt,CDR3aa
TRBV6-6,NA,TRBJ2-7,TRBD2,TGTGCCAGCAGTTATGCGGGAGGGCCCTACGAGCAGTACTTC,CASSYAGGPYEQYF
TRBV2,few,TRBJ1-5,NA,TGTGCCAGCGCCATCGGGACACAGCCCCAGCATTTT,CASAIGTQPQHF
TRBV20-1,NA,TRBJ1-1,NA,TGCAGAATCGACAGCCGGACTGAAGCTTTCTTT,CRIDSRTEAFF
TRBV2,NA,TRBJ2-7,TRBD1,TGTGCCAGCAGGCGGACAGGTTCCGAGCAGTACTTC,CASRRTGSEQYF
TRBV28,NA,TRBJ2-1,TRBD2,TGTGCCAGCAGTCCGGGACTAGCGGAAGTGATCAATGAGCAGTTCTTC,CASSPGLAEVINEQFF
TRBV7-2,NA,TRBJ2-7,NA,TGTGCCAGCAGCTTATTCGGGCGGGGAGCCTACGAGCAGTACTTC,CASSLFGRGAYEQYF
TRBV7-9,NA,TRBJ1-4,NA,TGCGAGCAGGCAATGTGGCAGTTTAATGAAAAACTGTTTTTT,CEQAMWQFNEKLFF
TRBV2,NA,TRBJ2-1,TRBD2,TGTGCCAGCAGTGGTGGTGCTAGCGGGAGTTACAATGAGCAGTTCTTC,CASSGGASGSYNEQFF
TRBV5-1,once,TRBJ2-7,TRBD1,TGCGCCAGCAGCTTGACAGGGGTAACCTACGAGCAGTACTTC,CASSLTGVTYEQYF
TRBV7-2,NA,TRBJ2-7,TRBD1,TGTGCCAGCAGCCCGAACGGACAGGGGGCATCCTACGAGCAGTACTTC,CASSPNGQGASYEQYF
TRBV9,few,TRBJ2-3,NA,TGTGCCAGCAGCTCAAGCACAGATACGCAGTATTTT,CASSSSTDTQYF
TRBV7-6,NA,TRBJ2-7,NA,TGTGCCAGCAGCTTAGCGATAAATAGCCACGAGCAGTACTTC,CASSLAINSHEQYF
TRBV30,once,TRBJ2-3,NA,TGTGCCTTGGAGGGGGCCTCCACAGATACGCAGTATTTT,CALEGASTDTQYF
TRBV5-1,NA,TRBJ2-1,TRBD2,TGCGCCAGCAGCTTGGCTAGCGGGAGTTTTGGTGAGCAGTTCTTC,CASSLASGSFGEQFF
TRBV5-1,once,TRBJ2-3,TRBD1,TGCGCCAGCAGCGCCCGGGACAGGTCAGTCGATACGCAGTATTTT,CASSARDRSVDTQYF
TRBV28,few,TRBJ2-1,TRBD2,TGTGCCAGCAGTTTAACGGGAGCGGGAGACTACAATGAGCAGTTCTTC,CASSLTGAGDYNEQFF
TRBV6-6,NA,TRBJ2-5,NA,TGTGCCAGCAGTTACTCGGGTATGAGGGGGTCCCAGTACTTC,CASSYSGMRGSQYF
TRBV6-5,NA,TRBJ1-2,NA,TGTGCCAGCAGTTACTCGAACATAGCCTATGGCTACACCTTC,CASSYSNIAYGYTF
TRBV30,NA,TRBJ2-1,NA,TGTGCCTGGATTGGTGTAGGACTGTTAAATGAGCAGTTCTTC,CAWIGVGLLNEQFF
TRBV30,NA,TRBJ2-3,TRBD2,TGTGCCTGGACGGTCGGGGGGACAGATACGCAGTATTTT,CAWTVGGTDTQYF
TRBV27,NA,TRBJ2-7,TRBD2,TGTGCCAGCAGTTTAGGACTAGCGGGGCACTACGAGCAGTACTTC,CASSLGLAGHYEQYF
TRBV6-1,few,TRBJ1-1,NA,TGTGCCAGCAGTGCTTGGCGGGACACTGAAGCTTTCTTT,CASSAWRDTEAFF
TRBV9,NA,TRBJ1-4,NA,TGTGCCAGCAGCGGGCCTAATGAAAAACTGTTTTTT,CASSGPNEKLFF
TRBV28,NA,TRBJ2-7,TRBD2,TGTGCCAGCAAGGGAGGGGTCGAGCAGTACTTC,CASKGGVEQYF
TRBV5-1,once,TRBJ2-3,NA,TGCGCCAGCAGCAAAGGACAGACTAGCACAGATACGCAGTATTTT,CASSKGQTSTDTQYF
TRBV11-2,NA,TRBJ2-7,TRBD2,TGTGCCAGCAGCCCCCGACTAGCGACCAAACCCTACGAGCAGTACTTC,CASSPRLATKPYEQYF
TRBV27,few,TRBJ2-7,TRBD2,TGTGCCAGCAGCCCCGGGAGGGGTAACGAGCAGTACTTC,CASSPGRGNEQYF
TRBV5-1,NA,TRBJ1-1,NA,TGCGCCAGCAGCAACGGACAGATAGTCACTGAAGCTTTCTTT,CASSNGQIVTEAFF
TRBV11-2,few,TRBJ2-1,NA,TGTGCCAGCAGCTTAGCAGCTAGCAGCAATGAGCAGTTCTTC,CASSLAASSNEQFF
TRBV30,once,TRBJ1-1,NA,TGTGCCTGGGACAGTCAATTCATGAACACTGAAGCTTTCTTT,CAWDSQFMNTEAFF
TRBV5-4,NA,TRBJ2-2,NA,TGTGCCAGCAGCTTGAAACTAGCTTCCACCGGGGAGCTGTTTTTT,CASSLKLASTGELFF
TRBV5-1,NA,TRBJ2-7,TRBD1,TGCGCCAGCAGCAACCCCCGACAGGGGACCTACGAGCAGTACTTC,CASSNPRQGTYEQYF
TRBV5-1,NA,TRBJ2-2,TRBD1,TGCGCCAGCAGCTCAGGGACAGGCACCGGGGAGCTGTTTTTT,CASSSGTGTGELFF
TRBV27,NA,TRBJ2-1,TRBD2,TGTGCCAGCACCTCGGGGGGGAGCGAGCAGTTCTTC,CASTSGGSEQFF
TRBV30,NA,TRBJ2-2,NA,TGTGCCTGGAGGGAGGGGCCCGGGGAGCTGTTTTTT,CAWREGPGELFF
TRBV6-5,NA,TRBJ2-7,NA,TGTGCCAGCAGTTACTTCGGACAGGAGGGGTACGAGCAGTACTTC,CASSYFGQEGYEQYF
TRBV11-3,NA,TRBJ2-7,TRBD2,TGTGCCAGCAGCCCCGGGACTAGCGGCTACGAGCAGTACTTC,CASSPGTSGYEQYF
TRBV29-1,NA,TRBJ2-7,NA,TGCAGCGTTGAAGCGGAGGGGTGGGAGCAGTACTTC,CSVEAEGWEQYF
TRBV5-1,NA,TRBJ2-5,NA,TGCGCCAGCAGCTTGGTGGTAGCGGAGCGACCGATATCGGAGACCCAGTACTTC,CASSLVVAERPISETQYF
TRBV2,NA,TRBJ2-5,NA,TGTGCCAGCAGTCTGTTTCAGACGGGCCAAGAGACCCAGTACTTC,CASSLFQTGQETQYF
TRBV27,NA,TRBJ2-1,TRBD2,TGTGCCAGCAGCCTAGCGGGAAATAATGAGCAGTTCTTC,CASSLAGNNEQFF
TRBV7-8,NA,TRBJ2-7,NA,TGTGCCAGCAGCCCGAGCGGTGGTGGCCCCCACGAGCAGTACTTC,CASSPSGGGPHEQYF
TRBV7-2,few,TRBJ1-2,NA,TGTGCCAGCAGCCCTGGGGGGGCTAACTATGGCTACACCTTC,CASSPGGANYGYTF
TRBV19,once,TRBJ2-1,TRBD2,TGTGCCAGTAGAAGGTCCGTAGCGGGGTCCGGGAATGAGCAGTTCTTC,CASRRSVAGSGNEQFF
TRBV9,once,TRBJ2-1,TRBD2,TGTGCCAGCAGCGAGCCCCCTAGCGGAGGGGACAATGAGCAGTTCTTC,CASSEPPSGGDNEQFF
TRBV30,NA,TRBJ2-5,NA,TGTGCCTGGAGTGTACAGGGAGTCCAGTACTTC,CAWSVQGVQYF
TRBV5-1,NA,TRBJ2-3,NA,TGCGCCAGCAACCCGGAGCCCCGCACAGATACGCAGTATTTT,CASNPEPRTDTQYF
TRBV6-5,NA,TRBJ1-4,TRBD1,TGTGCCAGCAGTAAAACAGGGGGAGGTGAAAAACTGTTTTTT,CASSKTGGGEKLFF
TRBV2,NA,TRBJ2-7,NA,TGTGCCGGCAGACAAGAAAACTACGAGCAGTACTTC,CAGRQENYEQYF
TRBV6-5,few,TRBJ2-7,TRBD1,TGTGCCAGCAGTTACTCCGGGACAGGGGGCTACGAGCAGTACTTC,CASSYSGTGGYEQYF
TRBV28,few,TRBJ1-2,NA,TGTGCCAGCAGTTTTCCCCGTGGACAGAACTATGGCTACACCTTC,CASSFPRGQNYGYTF
TRBV4-1,few,TRBJ1-3,NA,TGCGCCAGCAGCCAACCAACAGGGAGAAACACCATATATTTT,CASSQPTGRNTIYF
TRBV19,few,TRBJ2-7,NA,TGTGCCAGTAGTCCCCGTGGAGGGTCCTACGAGCAGTACTTC,CASSPRGGSYEQYF
TRBV19,once,TRBJ1-1,NA,TGTGCCAGTAGTCTGCAGGGGCGAATGAACACTGAGGCTTTCTTT,CASSLQGRMNTEAFF
TRBV11-3,few,TRBJ2-2,TRBD2,TGTGCCAGCAGCCCTACTAGCGGGACGAACACCGGGGAGCTGTTTTTT,CASSPTSGTNTGELFF